This record covers a single TCR beta chain. Its cognate antigen is unknown. The sample is drawn from a study of T cell responses to AZD1222 COVID-19 vaccine. Assay used: immunoSEQ multiplex PCR; TCRdb lists only in-frame clones, some missing. The top ten clones hold 1.8% of a sample with 160,000 or so clones, 90% of them seen once. Germline V CDR1 and CDR2: KGHDR, SFDVKD. CDR3 length equals 15 residues. The V end was cut by 3 bases, the J end by 2 bases, with 10 bases between. Regarding the study as a whole: Within unmutated variant regions lay the reported targets of nearly half of spike-specific TCRs. Spike-specific TCR breadth and depth both grew after two AZD1222 doses.

The chain joins TRBV24-1 to TRBJ1-5, with a weak D call TRBD1 (5 bases). This receptor was identified in an adult in good health. Here the sequenced sample was peripheral blood, taken on day 0 of AZD1222 vaccination. The CDR3 loop reads CATSDSKGGNQPQHF. In DNA form, the CDR3 reads TGTGCCACCAGTGATAGCAAAGGGGGCAATCAGCCCCAGCATTTT.